The 12 T cell receptor beta chains below come from one sample, sequenced in a study of CD8+ T cells in alopecia areata. After isolation, RNA underwent reverse transcription to generate cDNA as the sequencing template. TCRdb's table, derived via immunoSEQ multiplex PCR, lists solely in-frame clones and lacks some. The sample comprises about 120,000 clones, 35% to 40% of which are singletons, and approximately 2.8% rests with the top ten. The specimen was CD4+ T cells sorted from blood. These receptors were taken from a human donor with alopecia areata.

The chain carries TRBV4-2 and TRBJ1-1, with 8 bases matching TRBD1. CDR1 and CDR2 from the germline V gene are LGHNA and YNFKEQ. CDR3 length: 15 amino acids. Trimming cost V 3 bases and J 4 bases; bases outside gene matches: 7. The CDR3 protein is CASSHPDRGVTEAFF. CDR3 DNA sequence: TGTGCCAGCAGCCATCCCGACAGGGGAGTCACTGAAGCTTTCTTT.

This clone came up once. The chain employs TRBV30 and TRBJ2-7, with TRBD2 identical over 7 bases. CDR3 length: 13 amino acids. V gave up 2 bases and J gave up 4 bases; unmatched junction bases: 5. Germline CDR1 reads GTSNPN; CDR2 reads SVGIG (reference sequence). CDR3 region: CAWSMGGPYEQYF. Here the CDR3 DNA reads TGTGCCTGGAGTATGGGAGGGCCATACGAGCAGTACTTC.

The chain recombines TRBV28 with TRBJ2-5; 16 nucleotides align to TRBD2. This CDR3 contains 18 residues. With 4 bases clipped from V and 6 bases from J, the junction kept 11 bases outside the gene matches. Germline CDR1 reads MDHEN; CDR2 reads SYDVKM. CDR3 region: CASSSTGTSGRARKTQYF. The CDR3 DNA reads as TGTGCCAGCAGTTCAACCGGGACTAGCGGGAGGGCCAGGAAGACCCAGTACTTC.

The chain recombines TRBV9 with TRBJ2-7; tentative D call: TRBD2 (6 bases). V was clipped by 3 bases and J by 5 bases, with 15 bases between them. From germline, CDR1 is SGDLS and CDR2 YYNGEE. CDR3 length: 14 amino acids. The CDR3 DNA reads TGTGCCAGCAGCGCCGGGCGGGGTGTGGACGAGCAGTACTTC. It encodes CASSAGRGVDEQYF.

The chain is built from TRBV5-7 and TRBJ1-6, with 7 bases fitting TRBD1. TRBV5-7 carries the ORF label, with uncertain function. Unmatched junction bases numbered 8, after V lost 2 bases and J lost 3 bases. The CDR3 spans 17 residues. The CDR3 region is CASSFQGQVYYNSPLHF. In nucleotides, the CDR3 is TGTGCCAGCAGCTTTCAAGGACAGGTTTACTATAATTCACCCCTCCACTTT.

This clone was observed a few times. The chain carries TRBV29-1 and TRBJ2-2; D uncertain. The germline V gene has CDR1 SQVTM and CDR2 ANQGSEA. The V and J ends lost 4 bases and 6 bases respectively, with 6 bases between them. The CDR3 consists of 11 residues. CDR3 sequence (DNA): TGCAGCGTTGGTGGTGCCGGGGAGCTGTTTTTT. Translation gives CSVGGAGELFF.

The chain's CDR3 is CASSLTGLEYNEQFF. The CDR3 DNA follows: TGTGCCAGCAGCTTAACAGGGCTTGAATACAATGAGCAGTTCTTC. The rearrangement uses TRBV5-6 and TRBJ2-1; the D gene is possibly TRBD1 (6 bases). Germline CDR1 SGHDT, CDR2 YYEEEE. The CDR3 is 15 residues long. Trimming cost V 2 bases and J 4 bases, with 13 bases left between them.

The chain has TRBV4-3 and TRBJ2-7; D gene unclear. Germline V gives CDR1 LGHNA, CDR2 YSLEER. CDR3 length: 14 amino acids. V gave up 0 bases and J gave up 6 bases, with 12 bases separating them. CDR3 in DNA: TGCGCCAGCAGCCAAGATACTAACGGGTTCGAGCAGTACTTC. It specifies CASSQDTNGFEQYF.

This clone was counted only a few times. The chain uses TRBV29-1 and TRBJ2-1; tentative D call: TRBD1 (6 bases). Trimming removed 6 bases at V and 7 bases at J, with 16 bases between. The CDR3 loop spans 13 amino acids. In germline, CDR1 is SQVTM, CDR2 ANQGSEA. The CDR3 DNA is TGCAGCGTCAGGGGAAGGCTCTGGAATGAGCAGTTCTTC. The encoded protein is CSVRGRLWNEQFF.

Worth noting for this clone: This sample also contains other DNA sequences that code for the same CDR3. The V gene is TRBV5-1, the J gene TRBJ2-6; D possibly corresponds to TRBD1 (5 bases). This CDR3 is 16 amino acids long. Trimming stripped 0 bases from V and 0 bases from J, with 7 bases between. Germline V gives CDR1 SGHRS, CDR2 YFSETQ. CDR3: CASSLGQSSGANVLTF. The DNA for the CDR3 is TGCGCCAGCAGCTTGGGACAGTCCTCTGGGGCCAACGTCCTGACTTTC.

The count of this clone is one. The J gene is TRBJ2-2, the V gene TRBV27; TRBD2 matches 9 bases. V lost 6 bases and J lost 6; bases outside the gene matches: 8. Germline CDR1 is MNHEY and CDR2 is SMNVEV (reference sequence). The CDR3 loop spans 15 amino acids. The CDR3 is CASRREGQIPGELFF. CDR3 DNA sequence: TGTGCCAGCAGGCGGGAGGGACAGATCCCCGGGGAGCTGTTTTTT.

The chain uses TRBV18 and TRBJ2-1; D remains unclear. Germline assignment: CDR1 KGHSH and CDR2 LQKENI. The V and J ends lost 2 bases and 6 bases respectively, with 5 bases between them. The CDR3 totals 12 residues. The CDR3 spells CASSPITNEQFF. CDR3 nucleotide sequence: TGTGCCAGCTCACCAATCACCAATGAGCAGTTCTTC.